This T cell receptor (beta chain) was recovered during a study of blood T cell repertoires in COVID-19. Germline-derived CDR1 and CDR2 are SGHRS and YFSETQ. The CDR3 runs 15 residues. V was clipped by 5 bases and J by 6 bases, with 17 bases between them. TCRdb's table, derived via immunoSEQ multiplex PCR, lists solely in-frame clones and lacks some. The sample shows approximately 310,000 clones, more than 75% of them seen only once. The receptor comes from a man aged 50-60 years with active or convalescent COVID-19. The source material was peripheral blood. The V and J genes are TRBV5-1 and TRBJ1-4, with D perhaps TRBD1 (6 bases). The CDR3 DNA is TGCGCCAGCAGGAGGAGACAGGACGGGGATGAAAAACTGTTTTTT. Protein sequence: CASRRRQDGDEKLFF.